This entry is about one TCR beta chain. The data were produced by immunoSEQ multiplex PCR, yet TCRdb's version contains in-frame clones alone and is incomplete. The profile shows about 50,000 clones, roughly 91% of them singletons. This sample stems from a study of T cell changes during pregnancy in multiple sclerosis. Germline V gene lookup returns CDR1 SGHNT and CDR2 YENEEA. With 4 bases removed from V and 3 bases from J, the gap between germline ends came to 13 bases. This CDR3 has 14 residues. This TCR was recovered from a female donor in good health, enrolled as a control in a pregnancy study. The starting material was CD4+ T cells from peripheral blood mononuclear cells, obtained after pregnancy. This chain joins TRBV11-3 and TRBJ2-7, with D unresolved. The DNA for the CDR3 is TGTGCCAGCAGCTCCTCAGGTCACGGCTACGAGCAGTACTTC. It yields the protein CASSSSGHGYEQYF.